This entry is about one T cell receptor (beta chain). What it recognizes is unknown. One junction end disagrees with the germline gene, perhaps due to a read error. From germline, CDR1 is MNHEY and CDR2 SVGEGT. The CDR3 length is 15 residues. This sample is part of a study of response to subunit inactivated influenza vaccine. Study-wide results and caveats: Few new T cells, the authors suggested, are recruited by each seasonal influenza vaccination.

TCRdb reanalysed the RT-PCR reads using MiXCR and keeps one entry per CDR3 protein. The sample lists hundreds of thousands of distinct CDR3 sequences, over 11% occurring once. The rearrangement links TRBV6-2 or TRBV6-3 to TRBJ1-1, with TRBD1 matching 7 bases. The material was PBMCs from blood, obtained roughly 2 weeks before vaccination. The sequence derives from a man aged 50-60 years who received an inactivated influenza vaccine. The CDR3 loop reads CASSRNRGVKTEAFF. CDR3 nucleotides: TGTGCCAGCAGCCGAAACAGGGGCGTGAAAACTGAAGCTTTCTTT.